This is a list of T cell receptor beta chains from one sample in a study of blood T cell repertoires in COVID-19. Profiled with immunoSEQ multiplex PCR; TCRdb holds only in-frame clones, not every one. The table records about 210,000 clones, approximately 78% of them present only once. Sequencing was done on a sample of peripheral blood. The receptors were sampled from a woman between 70 and 85 years old with COVID-19, enrolled during active disease. The CDR3 runs from the conserved cysteine through the conserved F or W. The D gene is left open where the match is weak. Some rows have no size entry. The others give once, few or many, or a class for an expanded clone.

D gene	V gene	clone size	J gene	CDR3 protein	CDR3 DNA
.	TRBV5-8	.	TRBJ2-3	CASSLVWGRRTDTQYF	TGTGCCAGCAGCTTGGTCTGGGGGCGCCGCACAGATACGCAGTATTTT
.	TRBV9	.	TRBJ2-1	CASSGSGSYNEQFF	TGTGCCAGCAGCGGGTCGGGCTCCTACAATGAGCAGTTCTTC
.	TRBV12-3/TRBV12-4	.	TRBJ1-1	CASSFAGSTEAFF	TGTGCCAGCAGTTTTGCTGGTAGCACTGAAGCTTTCTTT
TRBD2	TRBV4-1	.	TRBJ2-1	CASSQGTSGRPITSEQFF	TGCGCCAGCAGCCAGGGGACTAGCGGGAGGCCCATAACCAGTGAGCAGTTCTTC
.	TRBV27	.	TRBJ2-4	CASSPRGTHLAKNIQYF	TGTGCCAGCAGCCCCAGAGGGACTCACCTAGCCAAAAACATTCAGTACTTC
.	TRBV6-1	few	TRBJ1-1	CASSEAMISTLNTEAFF	TGTGCCAGCAGTGAAGCAATGATTTCGACATTGAACACTGAAGCTTTCTTT
.	TRBV19	.	TRBJ2-3	CASRQATDTQYF	TGTGCCAGTAGACAGGCCACAGATACGCAGTATTTT
TRBD1	TRBV7-2	once	TRBJ2-1	CASSPDRFTYNEQFF	TGTGCCAGCAGCCCGGACAGGTTTACCTACAATGAGCAGTTCTTC
TRBD1	TRBV2	once	TRBJ1-3	CASMPDRGRNTIYF	TGTGCCAGCATGCCCGACAGGGGGCGAAACACCATATATTTT
.	TRBV7-2	.	TRBJ1-3	CASSLFLLQGSGNTIYF	TGTGCCAGCAGCTTATTTCTTCTGCAGGGATCTGGAAACACCATATATTTT
.	TRBV19	few	TRBJ2-7	CASSPLVFASFEQYF	TGTGCCAGTAGTCCACTAGTTTTCGCGTCCTTCGAGCAGTACTTC
.	TRBV14	.	TRBJ1-5	CASSRGYQPQHF	TGTGCCAGCAGCCGAGGTTATCAGCCCCAGCATTTT
TRBD1	TRBV2	.	TRBJ1-1	CASSAGGAGTEAFF	TGTGCCAGCAGTGCAGGGGGCGCGGGCACTGAAGCTTTCTTT
TRBD1	TRBV5-1	.	TRBJ2-1	CASSLEGGSSSYNEQFF	TGCGCCAGCAGCTTGGAAGGGGGCTCCAGCTCCTACAATGAGCAGTTCTTC
.	TRBV7-9	.	TRBJ1-4	CASSLGQGLNEKLFF	TGTGCCAGCAGCTTAGGTCAGGGTTTGAATGAAAAACTGTTTTTT
.	TRBV27	.	TRBJ2-5	CASSSGQSSRFTQYF	TGTGCCAGCAGTTCCGGACAGTCCTCCCGGTTCACCCAGTACTTC
TRBD1	TRBV7-8	.	TRBJ2-4	CASSAGTGEAKNIQYF	TGTGCCAGCAGCGCCGGTACAGGGGAAGCCAAAAACATTCAGTACTTC
.	TRBV19	once	TRBJ1-3	CASSRYRYSGNTIYF	TGTGCCAGTAGTAGATACAGGTACTCTGGAAACACCATATATTTT
TRBD1	TRBV27	.	TRBJ1-1	CASSLSTDRGAFF	TGTGCCAGCAGTTTATCGACCGACAGGGGAGCTTTCTTT
.	TRBV24-1	.	TRBJ2-3	CATSDFRAETDTQYF	TGTGCCACCAGTGATTTCAGGGCTGAGACAGATACGCAGTATTTT